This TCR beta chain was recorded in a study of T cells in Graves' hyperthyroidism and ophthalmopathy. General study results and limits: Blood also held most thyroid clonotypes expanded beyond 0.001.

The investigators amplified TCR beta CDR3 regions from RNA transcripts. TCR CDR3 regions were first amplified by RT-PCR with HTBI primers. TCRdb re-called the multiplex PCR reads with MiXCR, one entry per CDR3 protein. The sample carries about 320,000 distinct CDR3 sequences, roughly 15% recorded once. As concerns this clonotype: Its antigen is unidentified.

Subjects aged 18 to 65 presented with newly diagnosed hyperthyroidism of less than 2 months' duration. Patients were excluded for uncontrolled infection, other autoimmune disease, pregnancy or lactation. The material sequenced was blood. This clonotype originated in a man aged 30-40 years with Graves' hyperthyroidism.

CDR3 amino acids: CASSPPSYEQYF. The CDR3 DNA follows: TGCGCCAGCAGCCCCCCTTCATACGAGCAGTACTTC. The V gene is TRBV5-1, the J gene TRBJ2-7; the D is unclear. There are 12 residues in the CDR3. Germline V gene sequence: CDR1 SGHRS, CDR2 YFSETQ. V dropped 4 bases and J dropped 4 bases, with 9 bases sitting between them.